The clone carrying this TCR beta chain was counted between two and nine times. The antigen remains unidentified. These data originate in a study of response to subunit inactivated influenza vaccine. TCRdb reprocessed the RT-PCR reads via MiXCR and lists one record per CDR3 protein. The sample comprises fewer than 600,000 distinct CDR3 sequences, 7.2% of which are singletons, and roughly 13% rests with the top ten. V shed 3 bases, J shed 5 bases, and the junction held 3 bases outside the gene matches. CDR3 length equals 14 residues. CDR1 and CDR2 (germline): MNHEY, SVGAGI. Study findings and constraints: Each seasonal influenza vaccination recruits few new T cells, the authors suggested.

The sequence was collected from a man aged 45 to 70 who received an inactivated influenza vaccine. The chain uses TRBV6-5 and TRBJ2-5; 10 bases agree with TRBD1. Sequencing used PBMCs from blood, obtained around 25 months after vaccination. CDR3 region: CASSYGTGVETQYF. DNA of the CDR3: TGTGCCAGCAGTTATGGGACAGGGGTCGAGACCCAGTACTTC.